The 2 T cell receptor beta chains in this list originate from one sample, sequenced in a study of PD-L1 blockade in urothelial cancer. Clones were read by immunoSEQ multiplex PCR, and TCRdb kept only the in-frame ones, dropping some. The table has about 120,000 clones, around nine tenths seen once. The time point was: peripheral blood 6 weeks after treatment start. Sample: PBMCs, taken around atezolizumab (anti-PD-L1) treatment. These receptors all stem from a man in his fifties or sixties with urothelial cancer.

The rearrangement joins TRBV28 to TRBJ1-5; TRBD1 aligns across 10 bases. Per germline, CDR1 MDHEN and CDR2 SYDVKM. This CDR3 has 16 amino acids. V lost 9 bases to trimming and J lost 9 bases; unmatched junction nucleotides: 17. The CDR3 bases are TGTGCCAGTCTCGCCGGGACAGGGGTCTGGGCGGCGCCCCAGCATTTT. Translating it yields CASLAGTGVWAAPQHF.

This clone was seen only a few times. This sequence joins TRBV7-2 and TRBJ1-2, with 9 nucleotides matching TRBD1. Per germline, CDR1 SGHTA and CDR2 FQGNSA. This CDR3 spans 13 amino acids. With 3 bases clipped from V and 14 bases from J, the junction kept 10 bases outside the gene matches. CDR3 region: CASSFSGDRVETF. The CDR3 DNA is TGTGCCAGCAGCTTCTCCGGGGACAGGGTGGAAACCTTC.